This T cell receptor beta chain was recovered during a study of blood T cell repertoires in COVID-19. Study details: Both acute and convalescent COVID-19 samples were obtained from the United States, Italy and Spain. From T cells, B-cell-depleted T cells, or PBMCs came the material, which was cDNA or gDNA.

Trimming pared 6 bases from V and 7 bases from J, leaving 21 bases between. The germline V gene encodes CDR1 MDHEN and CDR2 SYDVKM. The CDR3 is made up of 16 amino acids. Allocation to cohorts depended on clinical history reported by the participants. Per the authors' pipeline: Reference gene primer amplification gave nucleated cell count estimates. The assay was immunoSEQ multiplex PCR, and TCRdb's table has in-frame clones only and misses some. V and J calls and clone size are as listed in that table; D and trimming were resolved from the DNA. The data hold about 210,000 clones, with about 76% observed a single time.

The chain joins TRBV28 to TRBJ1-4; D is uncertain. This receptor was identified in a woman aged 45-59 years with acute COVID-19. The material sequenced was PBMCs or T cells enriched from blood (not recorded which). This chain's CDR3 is CASRSYLGSQSEKLFF. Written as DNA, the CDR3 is TGTGCCAGCAGATCTTATTTGGGGAGCCAAAGTGAAAAACTGTTTTTT.